The rows below give T cell receptor beta chains drawn from one sample of a study of blood T cell repertoires in COVID-19. Generated by immunoSEQ multiplex PCR, the TCRdb table keeps only in-frame clones and is missing some. There are under 500,000 clones in the sample; approximately 90% occur only once, and 4.3% lies in the top ten. Sequencing used peripheral blood. These receptors were obtained from a woman under 40 with acute or convalescent COVID-19. CDR3s include the opening cysteine and the closing phenylalanine or tryptophan. D genes are given only for firm matches. Expanded clones get a size class; other rows say once, few or many, or leave the size out.

V gene	clone size	D gene	J gene	CDR3 protein	CDR3 DNA
TRBV7-8	NA	NA	TRBJ2-3	CASSLVGGGLDTQYF	TGTGCCAGCAGCTTAGTTGGCGGGGGCCTAGATACGCAGTATTTT
TRBV3-1/TRBV3-2	NA	NA	TRBJ2-3	CASSQRGTDTQYF	TGTGCCAGCAGCCAACGGGGGACAGATACGCAGTATTTT
TRBV5-1	NA	TRBD2	TRBJ2-3	CASSPRGGGGSYTDTQYF	TGCGCCAGCAGCCCACGCGGGGGAGGTGGTTCGTACACAGATACGCAGTATTTT
TRBV5-6	few	TRBD1	TRBJ1-6	CASSADRGRSPLHF	TGTGCCAGCAGCGCGGACAGGGGACGATCACCCCTCCACTTT
TRBV9	NA	TRBD1	TRBJ1-2	CASSTRQGVGGYTF	TGTGCCAGCAGCACCAGACAGGGGGTGGGTGGCTACACCTTC
TRBV3-1/TRBV3-2	NA	NA	TRBJ1-1	CASSQDVEEAFF	TGTGCCAGCAGCCAAGACGTAGAGGAAGCTTTCTTT
TRBV18	NA	NA	TRBJ1-1	CASSPGWGTRNTEAFF	TGTGCCAGCTCACCAGGTTGGGGGACAAGAAACACTGAAGCTTTCTTT
TRBV13	NA	TRBD2	TRBJ2-7	CASIERGSSYEQYF	TGTGCCAGCATTGAGCGGGGGTCTTCCTACGAGCAGTACTTC
TRBV10-3	NA	TRBD1	TRBJ2-2	CAMAGTESNTGELFF	TGTGCCATGGCCGGGACAGAGTCGAACACCGGGGAGCTGTTTTTT
TRBV19	NA	NA	TRBJ2-3	CASSDGLNKKSQYF	TGTGCCAGTAGTGATGGACTCAACAAGAAATCGCAGTATTTT
TRBV10-3	NA	TRBD1	TRBJ1-1	CAISFRGRDTEAFF	TGTGCCATCAGCTTTAGGGGGCGAGACACTGAAGCTTTCTTT
TRBV6-1	NA	TRBD1	TRBJ1-2	CASSEPGQGETF	TGTGCCAGCAGTGAACCAGGACAGGGGGAGACCTTC
TRBV10-2	once	TRBD1	TRBJ1-5	CASSESKQGNQPQHF	TGCGCCAGCAGTGAGTCGAAACAGGGGAATCAGCCCCAGCATTTT
TRBV5-1	NA	NA	TRBJ1-6	CASSLDGGTRSLHF	TGCGCCAGCAGCTTGGACGGCGGGACCCGGTCCCTCCACTTT
TRBV10-3	NA	NA	TRBJ2-2	CAIRDTDTGELFF	TGTGCCATCAGGGACACCGACACCGGGGAGCTGTTTTTT
TRBV9	NA	NA	TRBJ2-5	CASSVGQGLGETQYF	TGTGCCAGCAGCGTAGGGCAGGGCTTAGGAGAGACCCAGTACTTC
TRBV10-1	NA	NA	TRBJ2-3	CASSDSDRDTQYF	TGCGCCAGCAGTGATTCGGACAGAGATACGCAGTATTTT
TRBV27	few	NA	TRBJ2-7	CASSFYPSYEQYF	TGTGCCAGCAGTTTTTATCCCTCCTACGAGCAGTACTTC
TRBV29-1	NA	TRBD1	TRBJ1-1	CSVEGTGGAETEAFF	TGCAGCGTTGAGGGGACAGGGGGCGCGGAGACTGAAGCTTTCTTT
TRBV11-2	NA	TRBD2	TRBJ2-7	CASSLTSGALNFYEQYF	TGTGCCAGCAGCTTAACTAGCGGGGCCCTGAACTTTTACGAGCAGTACTTC
TRBV5-1	once	NA	TRBJ2-5	CASSLDLRQTQYF	TGCGCCAGCAGCTTGGACCTCAGGCAGACCCAGTACTTC
TRBV29-1	NA	NA	TRBJ2-7	CSVDFGYRHEQYF	TGCAGCGTTGATTTCGGGTACCGGCACGAGCAGTACTTC
TRBV6-5	NA	NA	TRBJ2-4	CASSSSYQNIQYF	TGTGCCAGCAGTAGTAGCTACCAAAACATTCAGTACTTC
TRBV12-1	NA	NA	TRBJ2-7	CASRNTKQGAHLEQYF	TGTGCCAGCAGAAACACAAAACAGGGGGCGCATCTCGAGCAGTACTTC
TRBV6-5	NA	NA	TRBJ2-7	CASSYSGRAYEQYF	TGTGCCAGCAGTTACTCGGGCAGGGCCTACGAGCAGTACTTC
TRBV7-2	NA	TRBD2	TRBJ2-5	CASSWGGGDQETQYF	TGTGCCAGCAGCTGGGGCGGGGGGGACCAAGAGACCCAGTACTTC
TRBV11-2	NA	NA	TRBJ2-3	CASSLEPYTDTQYF	TGTGCCAGCAGCTTAGAGCCCTACACAGATACGCAGTATTTT
TRBV3-1/TRBV3-2	once	NA	TRBJ2-7	CASSQSRGLPWQYF	TGTGCCAGCAGCCAAAGCAGGGGCCTCCCGTGGCAGTACTTC
TRBV3-1/TRBV3-2	few	NA	TRBJ1-1	CASTYGGVNTEAFF	TGTGCCAGCACCTACGGGGGAGTTAACACTGAAGCTTTCTTT
TRBV24-1	NA	NA	TRBJ2-3	CATSDLGGSTDTQYF	TGTGCCACCAGTGATTTAGGGGGTAGCACAGATACGCAGTATTTT
TRBV5-6	NA	TRBD1	TRBJ1-5	CASSSFRDRGRVQPQHF	TGTGCCAGCAGCTCCTTCCGGGACAGGGGGCGCGTACAGCCCCAGCATTTT
TRBV19	NA	NA	TRBJ1-1	CASSIFGRVETEAFF	TGTGCCAGTAGTATTTTTGGCAGGGTAGAAACTGAAGCTTTCTTT
TRBV3-1/TRBV3-2	NA	NA	TRBJ1-6	CASSQGLRAPYNSPLHF	TGTGCCAGCAGCCAAGGGCTGCGGGCACCTTATAATTCACCCCTCCACTTT
TRBV4-1	NA	NA	TRBJ1-6	CASSQSIPNTGLINSPLHF	TGCGCCAGCAGCCAATCGATCCCAAATACGGGACTGATAAATTCACCCCTCCACTTT
TRBV7-8	NA	TRBD2	TRBJ2-1	CASSLASTSGHNEQFF	TGTGCCAGCAGCTTAGCCAGCACTAGCGGACACAATGAGCAGTTCTTC
TRBV2	NA	NA	TRBJ2-6	CARGLGANVLTF	TGTGCCAGGGGGCTTGGGGCCAACGTCCTGACTTTC
TRBV7-8	NA	TRBD1	TRBJ1-1	CASSPSQGGTEAFF	TGTGCCAGCAGCCCATCCCAGGGGGGCACTGAAGCTTTCTTT